The sample holds one count of the clone carrying this TCR beta chain. What it binds is unknown. The sample belongs to a study of vaccination effects on CD4 cells after COVID-19. This CDR3 is built from 14 residues. The J segment lost 5 bases and the V segment lost 7 bases, leaving 7 bases of the junction unmatched. Germline CDR1 reads MDHEN; CDR2 reads SYDVKM. The table came from immunoSEQ multiplex PCR; TCRdb's copy has only in-frame clones and leaves some out. The data hold roughly 52,000 clones, with roughly 70% observed a single time. Viral peptide pool expansion of antigen-specific CD4+ T cells preceded sequencing in the ViraFEST assay. Subsequent to 10 days of culture, CD4+ T cells were isolated. Vaccinated recipients, who were negative for nucleocapsid antibodies, had no history of SARS-CoV-2 infection.

This TCR came from a human donor who received a COVID-19 vaccine. J is TRBJ2-3 and V is TRBV28, with TRBD1 matching over 9 bases. The sequenced sample was CD4+ T cells from PBMCs cultured with SARS-CoV-2 spike peptides, obtained before COVID-19 vaccination. CDR3 coding DNA: TGTGCCAGCAATGGGACAGGGAAAAAAGATACGCAGTATTTT. This sequence encodes CASNGTGKKDTQYF.